This T cell receptor beta chain was captured in a study of identical twins. Via MiXCR, TCRdb re-called the 5' RACE reads, giving one row per CDR3 protein. In the table there are a few hundred thousand distinct CDR3 sequences, 9.6% of which are singletons. Germline values: CDR1 SGHAT, CDR2 FQNNGV. V was clipped by 5 bases and J by 3 bases; unmatched bases: 10. The CDR3 consists of 17 residues. These data were also filed under a second study, of yellow fever vaccine responses in identical twins.

The sequence was obtained from a woman aged 18-35 years in good health. Sequencing was done on a sample of PBMCs. This rearrangement joins TRBV11-2 to TRBJ2-5; 12 nucleotides match TRBD2. CDR3: CASSQIGTSGQEETQYF. Here the CDR3 DNA reads TGTGCCAGCAGCCAGATCGGGACTAGCGGGCAAGAAGAGACCCAGTACTTC. Full variable domain (rest looked up from reference TRBV11-2 and TRBJ2-5): EAGVAQSPRYKIIEKRQSVAFWCNPISGHATLYWYQQILGQGPKLLIQFQNNGVVDDSQLPKDRFSAERLKGVDSTLKIQPAKLEDSAVYLCASSQIGTSGQEETQYFGPGTRLLVL.